These 8 T cell receptor beta chains were all obtained from the same sample, sequenced in a study of cytomegalovirus exposure and HLA in healthy donors. PCR involved 60 Vbeta and 13 Jbeta primers. Method: immunoSEQ multiplex PCR; TCRdb's copy keeps in-frame clones and lacks some. This sample has 180,000 or so clones; approximately 73% occur once, and the top ten carry about 2.5%. What was sequenced was PBMCs. These TCRs come from a woman aged 25 to 45 in good health and CMV-seropositive.

To note about this clone: An end of the junction does not agree with germline; a read error may underlie this. V gene TRBV5-5 combines with J gene TRBJ1-5; D uncertain. The length of the CDR3 is 13 residues. Germline V gene lookup returns CDR1 SGHKS and CDR2 YYEKEE (reference sequence). The CDR3: CASSSRSNQPQHF. The CDR3 nucleotides are TGTGCCAGCAGCTCCCGGAGCAACCAGCCCCAGCATTTT. The variable domain in full, with the rest retrieved from reference TRBV5-5 and TRBJ1-5, is DAGVTQSPTHLIKTRGQQVTLRCSPISGHKSVSWYQQVLGQGPQFIFQYYEKEERGRGNFPDRFSARQFPNYSSELNVNALLLGDSALYLCASSSRSNQPQHFGDGTRLSIL.

The chain is built from TRBV10-3 and TRBJ2-1; TRBD2 agrees at 10 bases. Germline V CDR1 and CDR2: ENHRY, SYGVKD. The CDR3 has 17 amino acids. J was trimmed by 5 bases and V by 6 bases; bases with no gene match: 13. This CDR3 is CAISRAGGPMMHNEQFF. CDR3 sequence (DNA): TGTGCCATCAGCCGAGCGGGGGGGCCGATGATGCACAATGAGCAGTTCTTC.

The chain has TRBV27 and TRBJ2-5; TRBD1 agrees at 9 bases. The J call could be wrong; TRBJ2-7 is a better fit for the DNA end. The CDR3 extends over 15 amino acids. Germline lookup yields CDR1 MNHEY and CDR2 SMNVEV (reference sequence). The CDR3 loop is CASSFADRGNYEQYF. The CDR3, as DNA: TGTGCCAGCAGTTTTGCGGACAGGGGAAACTACGAGCAGTACTTC.

The gene calls are TRBV6-5 and TRBJ2-5; a possible D gene is TRBD2 (6 bases). Looked up from germline, CDR1 is MNHEY and CDR2 is SVGAGI. This CDR3 spans 14 amino acids. Between the trimmed V and J ends, which lost 0 bases and 4 bases, there was a span of 9 bases. The CDR3 coding sequence is TGTGCCAGCAGTTACTCTGCGGAGGGAGAGACCCAGTACTTC. Translated, it gives CASSYSAEGETQYF.

This chain joins TRBV6-5 and TRBJ2-7; TRBD1 matches 7 bases. Per the germline V gene, CDR1 is MNHEY and CDR2 is SVGAGI. The CDR3 is 14 amino acids. V lost 5 bases and J lost 3; bases outside the gene matches: 7. The CDR3, as DNA: TGTGCCAGCAGTAAACCGGGACAGTTCTACGAGCAGTACTTC. Translated, it gives CASSKPGQFYEQYF.

The sample holds one count of this clone. The V gene is TRBV18, the J gene TRBJ2-7, with D tentatively TRBD2 (6 bases). The CDR3 sequence is 13 residues long. Trimming removed 6 bases at V and 4 bases at J, with 13 bases between. Per germline, CDR1 KGHSH and CDR2 LQKENI. The CDR3 DNA follows: TGTGCCAGCTCGGCACCGCGGGGTTACGAGCAGTACTTC. As protein: CASSAPRGYEQYF.

The chain recombines TRBV7-2 with TRBJ2-7; TRBD2 is a possible D gene (6 bases). The length of the CDR3 is 17 residues. V shed 5 bases and J shed 5 bases, with 25 bases lying between them. Germline CDR1 reads SGHTA; CDR2 reads FQGNSA. The CDR3 coding sequence is TGTGCCAGCAGCAACCTCCCGGGGAAGGGGTCTAGCGACGAGCAGTACTTC. Translation: CASSNLPGKGSSDEQYF.

On this clone: Other nucleotide sequences from this sample produce the same CDR3. The CDR3 loop reads CASSERGTNTGELFF. In nucleotides, the CDR3 is TGTGCCAGCTCGGAACGGGGGACGAACACCGGGGAGCTGTTTTTT. The chain recombines TRBV11-3 with TRBJ2-2, with a weak D call TRBD2 (6 bases). V lost 8 bases, J lost 0 bases, and 13 bases lay in between. This CDR3 contains 15 residues. Looked up from germline, CDR1 is SGHNT and CDR2 is YENEEA.